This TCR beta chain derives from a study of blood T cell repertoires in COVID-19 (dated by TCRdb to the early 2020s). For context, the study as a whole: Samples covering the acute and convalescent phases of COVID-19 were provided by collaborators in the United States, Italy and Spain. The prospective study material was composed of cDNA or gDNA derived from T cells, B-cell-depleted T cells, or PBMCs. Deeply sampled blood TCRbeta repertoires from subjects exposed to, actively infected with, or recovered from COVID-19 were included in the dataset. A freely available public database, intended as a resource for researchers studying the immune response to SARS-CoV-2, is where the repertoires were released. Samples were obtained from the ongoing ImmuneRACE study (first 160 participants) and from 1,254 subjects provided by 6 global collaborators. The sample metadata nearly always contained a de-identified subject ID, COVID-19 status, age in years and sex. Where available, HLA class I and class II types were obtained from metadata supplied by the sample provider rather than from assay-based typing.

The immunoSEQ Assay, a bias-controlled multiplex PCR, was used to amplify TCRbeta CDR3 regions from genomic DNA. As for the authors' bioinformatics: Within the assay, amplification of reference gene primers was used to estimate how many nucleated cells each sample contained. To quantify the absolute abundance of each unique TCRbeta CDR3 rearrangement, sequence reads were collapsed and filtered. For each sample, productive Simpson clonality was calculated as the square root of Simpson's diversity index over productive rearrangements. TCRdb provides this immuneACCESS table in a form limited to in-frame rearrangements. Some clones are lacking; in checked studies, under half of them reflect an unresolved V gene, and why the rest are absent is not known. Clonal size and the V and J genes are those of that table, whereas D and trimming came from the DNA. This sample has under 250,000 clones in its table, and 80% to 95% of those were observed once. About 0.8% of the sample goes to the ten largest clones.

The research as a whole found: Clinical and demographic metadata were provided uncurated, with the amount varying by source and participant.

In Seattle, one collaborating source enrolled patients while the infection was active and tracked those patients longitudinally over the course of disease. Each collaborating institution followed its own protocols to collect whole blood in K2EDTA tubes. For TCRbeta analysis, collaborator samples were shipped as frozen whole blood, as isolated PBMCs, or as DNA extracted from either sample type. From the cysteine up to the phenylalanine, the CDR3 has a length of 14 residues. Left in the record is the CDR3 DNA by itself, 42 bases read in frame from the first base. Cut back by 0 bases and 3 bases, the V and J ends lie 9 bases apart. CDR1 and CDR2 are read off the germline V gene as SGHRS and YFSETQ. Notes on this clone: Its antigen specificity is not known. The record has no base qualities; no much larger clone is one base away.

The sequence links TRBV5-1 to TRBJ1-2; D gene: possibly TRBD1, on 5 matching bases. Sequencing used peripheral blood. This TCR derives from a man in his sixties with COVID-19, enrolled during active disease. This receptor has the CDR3 CASSLDVRDYGYTF. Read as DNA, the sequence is TGCGCCAGCAGCTTGGATGTCAGGGACTATGGCTACACCTTC. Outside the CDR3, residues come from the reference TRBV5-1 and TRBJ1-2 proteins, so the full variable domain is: KAGVTQTPRYLIKTRGQQVTLSCSPISGHRSVSWYQQTPGQGLQFLFEYFSETQRNKGNFPGRFSGRQFSNSRSEMNVSTLELGDSALYLCASSLDVRDYGYTFGSGTRLTVV.